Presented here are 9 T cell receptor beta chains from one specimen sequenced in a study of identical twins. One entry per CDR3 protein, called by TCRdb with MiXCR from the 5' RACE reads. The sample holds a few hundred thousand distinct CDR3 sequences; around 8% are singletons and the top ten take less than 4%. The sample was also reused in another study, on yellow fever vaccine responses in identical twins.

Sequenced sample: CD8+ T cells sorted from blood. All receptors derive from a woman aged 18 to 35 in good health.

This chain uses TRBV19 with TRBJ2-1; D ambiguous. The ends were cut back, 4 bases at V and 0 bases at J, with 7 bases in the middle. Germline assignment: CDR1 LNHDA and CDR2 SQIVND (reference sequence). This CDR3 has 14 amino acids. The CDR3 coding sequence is TGTGCCAGTAGTACTATCGGCTCCTACAATGAGCAGTTCTTC. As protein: CASSTIGSYNEQFF.

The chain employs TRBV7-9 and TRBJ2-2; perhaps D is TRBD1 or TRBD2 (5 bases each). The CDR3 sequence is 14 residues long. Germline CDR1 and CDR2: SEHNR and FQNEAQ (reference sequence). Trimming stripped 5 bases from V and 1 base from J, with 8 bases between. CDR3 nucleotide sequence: TGTGCCAGCAGCCGGGACGGGAACACCGGGGAGCTGTTTTTT. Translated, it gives CASSRDGNTGELFF.

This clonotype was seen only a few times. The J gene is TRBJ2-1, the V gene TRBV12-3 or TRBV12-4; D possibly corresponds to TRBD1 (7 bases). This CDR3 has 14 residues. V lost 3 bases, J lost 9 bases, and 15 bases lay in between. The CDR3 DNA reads TGTGCCAGCAGTTTTGGAGGGGGCCTGGGTGAGCAGTTCTTC. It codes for CASSFGGGLGEQFF.

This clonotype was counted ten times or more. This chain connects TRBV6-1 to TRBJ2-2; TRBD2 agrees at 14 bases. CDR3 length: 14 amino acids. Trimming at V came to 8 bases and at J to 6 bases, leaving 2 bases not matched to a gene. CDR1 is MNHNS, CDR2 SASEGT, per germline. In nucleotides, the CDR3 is TGTGCCAGCTCGGGACTAGCGGGGGCCGGGGAGCTGTTTTTT. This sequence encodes CASSGLAGAGELFF.

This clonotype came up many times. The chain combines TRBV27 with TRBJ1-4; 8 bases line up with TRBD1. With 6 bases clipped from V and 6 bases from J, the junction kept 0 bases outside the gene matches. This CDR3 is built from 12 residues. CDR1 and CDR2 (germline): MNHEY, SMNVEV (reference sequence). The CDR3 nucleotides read TGTGCCAGCAGGACAGGGGATGAAAAACTGTTTTTT. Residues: CASRTGDEKLFF.

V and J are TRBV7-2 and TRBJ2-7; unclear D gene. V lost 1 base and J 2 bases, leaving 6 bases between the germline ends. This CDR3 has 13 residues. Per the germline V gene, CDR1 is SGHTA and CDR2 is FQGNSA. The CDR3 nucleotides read TGTGCCAGCAGCTTAGAACTGCCCTACGAGCAGTACTTC. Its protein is CASSLELPYEQYF.

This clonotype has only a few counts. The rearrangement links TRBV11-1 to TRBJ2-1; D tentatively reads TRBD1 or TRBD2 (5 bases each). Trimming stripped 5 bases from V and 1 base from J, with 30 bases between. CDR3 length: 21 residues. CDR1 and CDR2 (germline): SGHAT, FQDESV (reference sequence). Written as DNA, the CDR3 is TGTGCCAGCAGCCTAACCCTCCTGGGGCGAGCGGTAGGACCTTCCTACAATGAGCAGTTCTTC. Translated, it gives CASSLTLLGRAVGPSYNEQFF.

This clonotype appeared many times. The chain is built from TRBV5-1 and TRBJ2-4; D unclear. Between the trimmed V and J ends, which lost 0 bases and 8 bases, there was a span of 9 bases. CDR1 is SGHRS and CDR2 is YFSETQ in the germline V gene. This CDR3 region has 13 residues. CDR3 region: CASSLDSLDIQYF. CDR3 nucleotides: TGCGCCAGCAGCTTGGATAGCCTTGACATTCAGTACTTC. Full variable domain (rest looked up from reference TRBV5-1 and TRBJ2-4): KAGVTQTPRYLIKTRGQQVTLSCSPISGHRSVSWYQQTPGQGLQFLFEYFSETQRNKGNFPGRFSGRQFSNSRSEMNVSTLELGDSALYLCASSLDSLDIQYFGAGTRLSVL.

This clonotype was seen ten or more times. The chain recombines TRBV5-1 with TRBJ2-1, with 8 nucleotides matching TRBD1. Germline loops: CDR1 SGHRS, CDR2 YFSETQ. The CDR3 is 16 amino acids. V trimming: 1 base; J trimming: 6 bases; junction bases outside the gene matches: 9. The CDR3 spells CASSLTDRDPGNEQFF. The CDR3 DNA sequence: TGCGCCAGCAGCTTGACGGACAGGGACCCAGGCAATGAGCAGTTCTTC.